Listed below are T cell receptor beta chains from one sample, sequenced in a study of blood T cell repertoires in COVID-19. TCRdb's copy holds only in-frame clones and misses some; the assay was immunoSEQ multiplex PCR. The table shows roughly 150,000 clones, with around 80% occurring only once. Source material: PBMCs or T cells enriched from blood (not recorded which). These receptor sequences come from a man between 65 and 79 years old who had been exposed to COVID-19. CDR3s leave out the opening cysteine and the closing phenylalanine or tryptophan. Expanded clones are given a class, and other clones once, few, many or no size at all.

clone size | J gene | V gene | CDR3 protein
- | TRBJ1-2 | TRBV28 | ASSISGSYGGYT
- | TRBJ2-7 | TRBV6-1 | ASSEYHPGTGGEQY
- | TRBJ2-6 | TRBV4-1 | ASSQEARGLSGANVLT
- | TRBJ2-3 | TRBV7-9 | ASSLLDRGRTRDTQY
- | TRBJ2-1 | TRBV7-2 | ASSSTNFGEQF
- | TRBJ1-1 | TRBV5-1 | ASDRGQGNTEAF
- | TRBJ2-7 | TRBV6-5 | ASRKGGTGKIEQY
- | TRBJ2-3 | TRBV4-3 | ASSTLAGATDTQY
- | TRBJ1-3 | TRBV25-1 | ASRQGENTIY
- | TRBJ1-5 | TRBV21-1 | ASIQLGSLRGSNQPQH
- | TRBJ2-7 | TRBV29-1 | SVDPGQNYEQY
few | TRBJ2-2 | TRBV7-9 | ASSSLAGVNTGELF
- | TRBJ2-1 | TRBV9 | ASSVIADSYNEQF
- | TRBJ1-1 | TRBV19 | ASSARQGADTEAF
- | TRBJ1-2 | TRBV30 | AWNRDRFYGYT
- | TRBJ1-4 | TRBV5-8 | ASSLNAGEKLF
- | TRBJ1-3 | TRBV9 | ASSPVWGPGNTIY
few | TRBJ1-1 | TRBV28 | ASSPRQGAKMAF
- | TRBJ2-4 | TRBV7-2 | ASSPMILPGGDTQY
- | TRBJ2-7 | TRBV4-3 | ASSQDWGGAYSEQY
medium-sized | TRBJ1-5 | TRBV20-1 | SASHGQEYQPQH
- | TRBJ1-1 | TRBV5-1 | ASSFAGPGNTEAF
- | TRBJ1-2 | TRBV29-1 | SVVITTTGGGYT
- | TRBJ2-3 | TRBV9 | ASSVEARTDTQY
- | TRBJ2-3 | TRBV5-1 | ASSLVAGVRTDTQY
- | TRBJ1-2 | TRBV28 | ASSETVSGYT
- | TRBJ2-3 | TRBV9 | ASSPTRLAANTQY
- | TRBJ2-3 | TRBV7-2 | ASSRNRLAGGRGTDTQY
- | TRBJ2-1 | TRBV7-9 | ASSFGLALTSEQF
- | TRBJ2-7 | TRBV4-3 | ASSQVLTAGEQY
- | TRBJ2-1 | TRBV9 | ASSVVTSGRYNEQF
- | TRBJ2-7 | TRBV11-3 | ASSLGSTSGRNEQY
- | TRBJ1-5 | TRBV6-1 | ASSELGTGLSQPQH
- | TRBJ2-5 | TRBV7-2 | ASSLESQETQY
- | TRBJ1-5 | TRBV30 | AWSVLSNQPQH
- | TRBJ1-2 | TRBV4-3 | ASSQAWDRRSGYT
- | TRBJ2-4 | TRBV5-4 | ASSLGAGGKNIQY
- | TRBJ1-2 | TRBV7-9 | ASSLGGDSLRYGYT
- | TRBJ1-1 | TRBV3-1/TRBV3-2 | ASSLRRATEAF
- | TRBJ2-7 | TRBV7-9 | ASSFGQGDEQY
once | TRBJ2-7 | TRBV7-8 | ASSLGSMDRVFAEQY
- | TRBJ2-5 | TRBV7-2 | ASSLLLRETQY
- | TRBJ2-5 | TRBV5-1 | ASSLSSGRGETQY
- | TRBJ2-2 | TRBV5-6 | ASSSGLAANTGELF
few | TRBJ2-5 | TRBV5-4 | ASSPRRGGGLQETQY
few | TRBJ2-3 | TRBV6-2/TRBV6-3 | ASSQGRGYTDTQY
- | TRBJ1-2 | TRBV5-5 | ASSLTVPGGTNYGYT
- | TRBJ1-5 | TRBV3-1/TRBV3-2 | ASSQQMGTGGVNQPQH
once | TRBJ2-7 | TRBV5-1 | ASSLEQDSYEQY